Below are 26 T cell receptor beta chains sequenced from a single sample in a study of blood T cells in healthy people across ages. A second PCR, run for about 6 to 11 cycles, used a sample-barcoded 5' primer plus a J-beta primer mix. TCRdb passed the 5' RACE reads through MiXCR, listing each CDR3 protein once. The sample shows approximately 1.5 million distinct CDR3 sequences, 30% to 40% of them seen only once. Material: blood. All receptors derive from a woman aged 25 to 39 in good health.

Only one count was recorded for this clonotype. The chain is built from TRBV28 and TRBJ2-5, with 9 bases identical to TRBD2. Germline assignment: CDR1 MDHEN and CDR2 SYDVKM. CDR3 length equals 15 residues. Trimming removed 6 bases from V and 11 bases from J; junction bases left unmatched: 16. The CDR3 bases are TGTGCCAGCAGCCAGGGGACTAGCAGCTACAATGAGCAGTACTTC. Translating gives CASSQGTSSYNEQYF.

This clonotype has more than one count but fewer than ten. The chain recombines TRBV29-1 with TRBJ2-3, with D perhaps TRBD1 (8 bases). Per the germline V gene, CDR1 is SQVTM and CDR2 is ANQGSEA. The CDR3 spans 16 residues. V lost 3 bases to trimming and J lost 2 bases, with 18 bases between them. This chain's CDR3 is CSVEGGTGFLTDTQYF. In DNA, the CDR3 is TGCAGCGTTGAGGGGGGGACAGGTTTCCTCACAGATACGCAGTATTTT.

On this clonotype: The junction and the germline gene differ at one end; a read error may be behind it. The J gene is TRBJ2-7, the V gene TRBV10-2; 7 nucleotides line up with TRBD1. The CDR3 covers 15 residues. Germline CDR1 WSHSY, CDR2 SAAADI. The CDR3 DNA reads TGCGCCAGCAGTGAAACGGGACAGACACCCTACGGGCAGTACTTC. This codes for CASSETGQTPYGQYF.

The CDR3 DNA follows: TGTGCCAGCAGTACGGACAGTAACAATCAGCCCCAGCATTTT. Its protein product is CASSTDSNNQPQHF. V usage is TRBV27 and J usage is TRBJ1-5, with D possibly TRBD1 on 6 matching bases. Trimming shortened V by 5 bases and J by 3 bases, and 11 bases separated the two germline ends. The CDR3 runs 14 residues. From germline, CDR1 is MNHEY and CDR2 SMNVEV (reference sequence).

The chain couples TRBV2 to TRBJ2-1; D not certain. Trimming pared 7 bases from V and 4 bases from J, leaving 14 bases between. There are 14 residues in the CDR3. Germline V gene sequence: CDR1 SNHLY, CDR2 FYNNEI. CDR3 in amino acids: CASTRIISYNEQFF. In nucleotides, the CDR3 is TGTGCCAGCACCCGTATTATAAGTTACAATGAGCAGTTCTTC. The full variable domain, rest sourced from reference TRBV2 and TRBJ2-1, is EPEVTQTPSHQVTQMGQEVILRCVPISNHLYFYWYRQILGQKVEFLVSFYNNEISEKSEIFDDQFSVERPDGSNFTLKIRSTKLEDSAMYFCASTRIISYNEQFFGPGTRLTVL.

To note about this clonotype: A much more abundant neighbour one base away suggests this may be a read error. V and J are TRBV29-1 and TRBJ2-5; 8 bases match TRBD2. The DNA end is a closer match to TRBJ2-7, so the J assignment may be wrong. There are 14 residues in the CDR3. Per germline, CDR1 SQVTM and CDR2 ANQGSEA. The DNA of the CDR3 is TGCGGCGTTGCAGCGGGAGTGGGTTCTAACGAGCAGTACTTC. This translates into CGVAAGVGSNEQYF.

The chain carries TRBV7-9 and TRBJ1-2; D remains unclear. Germline values: CDR1 SEHNR, CDR2 FQNEAQ (reference sequence). V was trimmed by 5 bases and J by 4 bases, leaving 26 bases between them. The CDR3 covers 18 residues. The CDR3 DNA follows: TGTGCCAGCAGCCTCGCCAATACGCCCATGGATGACCTCTATGGCTACACCTTC. Translation: CASSLANTPMDDLYGYTF. The full variable domain, completed using reference TRBV7-9 and TRBJ1-2, is DTGVSQNPRHKITKRGQNVTFRCDPISEHNRLYWYRQTLGQGPEFLTYFQNEAQLEKSRLLSDRFSAERPKGSFSTLEIQRTEQGDSAMYLCASSLANTPMDDLYGYTFGSGTRLTVV.

This chain links TRBV11-2 with TRBJ2-4; D is possibly TRBD2 (6 bases). In germline, CDR1 is SGHAT, CDR2 FQNNGV. V lost 5 bases to trimming and J lost 8 bases, with 19 bases between them. The CDR3 extends over 15 amino acids. CDR3 nucleotides: TGTGCCAGCAGCCGTCTAGGAGGGGCAAAGGACATTCAGTACTTC. Translation gives CASSRLGGAKDIQYF.

This clonotype was picked up a small number of times. This clone may be a read error of a much larger clone one base away. This chain links TRBV29-1 with TRBJ2-7, with 8 nucleotides matching TRBD1. In germline, CDR1 is SQVTM, CDR2 ANQGSEA. This CDR3 has 13 residues. With 5 bases clipped from V and 4 bases from J, the junction kept 7 bases outside the gene matches. The CDR3 nucleotides read TGCAGCGTTCGGACAGGGAGAAGATACGAGCAGTACTTC. Its protein is CSVRTGRRYEQYF.

The chain couples TRBV29-1 to TRBJ2-3; D is undetermined. Germline CDR1 is SQVTM and CDR2 is ANQGSEA. Trimming left V 3 bases short and J 4 bases short, with 5 bases between. The length of the CDR3 is 11 residues. CDR3 sequence (DNA): TGCAGCGTTGACCCCGCAGATACGCAGTATTTT. Its translation: CSVDPADTQYF.

This clonotype was seen a few times. The CDR3: CASSLGLLAGPTDTQYF. DNA for the CDR3: TGCGCCAGCAGCTTGGGCCTTCTAGCGGGACCCACAGATACGCAGTATTTT. The chain uses TRBV5-1 and TRBJ2-3; 9 nucleotides match TRBD2. Trimming removed 0 bases from V and 2 bases from J; junction bases left unmatched: 7. The CDR3 consists of 17 residues. Germline CDR1 SGHRS, CDR2 YFSETQ.

This clonotype was seen at least ten times. V gene TRBV11-2 combines with J gene TRBJ2-5; 7 positions match TRBD1. V dropped 2 bases and J dropped 4; count of bases not matched to a gene: 4. This CDR3 is built from 14 residues. Germline V lookup: CDR1 SGHAT, CDR2 FQNNGV. In nucleotides, the CDR3 is TGTGCCAGCAGCTTATCAGGGGGACCAGAGACCCAGTACTTC. Translating it yields CASSLSGGPETQYF.

The rearrangement uses TRBV27 and TRBJ1-2; D unclear. The V and J ends lost 6 bases and 10 bases respectively, with 6 bases between them. Germline CDR1 MNHEY, CDR2 SMNVEV (reference sequence). The CDR3 loop spans 9 amino acids. CDR3 protein: CASSRVYTF. The CDR3 region has the DNA TGTGCCAGCAGCCGGGTCTACACCTTC.

The genes are TRBV7-3 and TRBJ1-1; D is perhaps TRBD1 (5 bases). Trimming removed 8 bases at V and 1 base at J, with 17 bases between. Per germline, CDR1 SGHTA and CDR2 FQGTGA. The CDR3 length is 15 residues. CDR3 sequence: CASADPGGSNTEAFF. The CDR3, as DNA: TGTGCCAGCGCTGACCCCGGGGGGTCGAACACTGAAGCTTTCTTT.

The CDR3 spells CASSLHTSGLPYEQYF. In DNA, the CDR3 is TGTGCCAGCAGTTTACACACTAGCGGGTTACCCTACGAGCAGTACTTC. The rearrangement links TRBV27 to TRBJ2-4; TRBD2 matches 9 bases. The tail of the sequence fits TRBJ2-7 better, so the J call may be wrong. Per the germline V gene, CDR1 is MNHEY and CDR2 is SMNVEV (reference sequence). The CDR3 length is 16 residues.

This clonotype was recorded only once. The gene calls are TRBV5-4 and TRBJ2-5, with 8 nucleotides matching TRBD2. The DNA end lines up better with TRBJ2-7; the J call may be wrong. This CDR3 contains 17 residues. CDR1 SGHNT and CDR2 YYREEE come from the germline V gene (reference sequence). CDR3 protein: CASSPRAGGPSSYEQYF. The CDR3 DNA is TGTGCCAGCAGCCCACGGGCGGGGGGCCCTAGCTCCTACGAGCAGTACTTC.

This clonotype was seen many times. The J gene is TRBJ2-1, the V gene TRBV7-2; 9 bases fit TRBD1. The V gene's germline CDR1 is SGHTA and CDR2 FQGNSA. V was clipped by 6 bases and J by 1 base; unmatched bases: 1. This CDR3 spans 14 amino acids. CDR3 nucleotides: TGTGCCAGCAGTGGACAGGGGTCCTACAATGAGCAGTTCTTC. Its protein is CASSGQGSYNEQFF.

The J gene is TRBJ1-2, the V gene TRBV27, with D uncertain. Trimming stripped 6 bases from V and 0 bases from J, with 8 bases between. Germline CDR1 and CDR2: MNHEY and SMNVEV (reference sequence). The CDR3 has 13 residues. The CDR3 DNA follows: TGTGCCAGCAGCCCACATACTAACTATGGCTACACCTTC. This translates into CASSPHTNYGYTF.

Written as DNA, the CDR3 is TGTGCCAGCAGCCACGACACGGGATTCGAGTTCTTC. This gives the protein CASSHDTGFEFF. The chain combines TRBV3-1 with TRBJ2-1; a possible D gene is TRBD2 (5 bases). The V and J ends lost 3 bases and 14 bases respectively, with 14 bases between them. This CDR3 comprises 12 residues. Germline-derived CDR1 and CDR2 are LGHDT and YNNKEL (reference sequence).

This clonotype was detected only a few times. The chain recombines TRBV6-1 with TRBJ2-3; D not resolved. The germline gives CDR1 MNHNS, CDR2 SASEGT. Trimming left V 2 bases short and J 3 bases short, with 9 bases between. The CDR3 runs to 14 residues. CDR3 region: CASSEIIGTDTQYF. In DNA, the CDR3 is TGTGCCAGCAGTGAAATCATTGGTACAGATACGCAGTATTTT.

V gene TRBV7-8 combines with J gene TRBJ1-5, with 10 bases matching TRBD1. The CDR3 runs to 19 residues. The trim removed 3 bases at V and 0 bases at J, leaving 11 bases unmatched. Germline CDR1 is SGHVS and CDR2 is FQNEAQ. CDR3 DNA sequence: TGTGCCAGCAGCTTCTGCCGGGACAGGGGCGATAATAGCAATCAGCCCCAGCATTTT. It yields the protein CASSFCRDRGDNSNQPQHF.

This clonotype has just a few counts. The chain links TRBV5-1 to TRBJ2-1, with D perhaps matching TRBD2 (5 bases). This CDR3 spans 15 amino acids. Trimming took off 6 bases at V and 4 bases at J, with 17 bases between the two ends. The germline V gene has CDR1 SGHRS and CDR2 YFSETQ. The CDR3 here is CASTILGAEYNEQFF. CDR3 in DNA: TGCGCCAGCACCATTCTGGGAGCGGAATACAATGAGCAGTTCTTC.

This chain uses TRBV28 with TRBJ2-1; 7 nucleotides line up with TRBD1. Germline CDR1 and CDR2: MDHEN and SYDVKM. V lost 6 bases and J lost 0; bases outside the gene matches: 8. This CDR3 comprises 16 residues. The DNA for the CDR3 is TGTGCCAGCAGACTACAGGGGTTTAGCTCCTACAATGAGCAGTTCTTC. Its translation: CASRLQGFSSYNEQFF.

This clonotype was recorded at least ten times. The chain links TRBV15 to TRBJ2-3; D ambiguous. V was pared by 0 bases and J by 5 bases, with 6 bases between. The germline gives CDR1 LNHNV, CDR2 YYDKDF (reference sequence). The CDR3 is made up of 13 amino acids. The CDR3 region is CATSRDRGDTQYF. CDR3 DNA: TGTGCCACCAGCAGAGATCGAGGAGATACGCAGTATTTT.

This clonotype was counted between two and nine times. J is TRBJ2-5 and V is TRBV20-1; 7 positions match TRBD1. CDR1 is DFQATT, CDR2 SNEGSKA, per germline (reference sequence). After removal of 5 bases from V and 2 bases from J, the junction contained 11 bases not matched to a gene. The CDR3 has 15 residues. CDR3 DNA: TGCAGTGCTTTCCCTCTCCGGGACAGACAAGAGACCCAGTACTTC. Residues: CSAFPLRDRQETQYF.

The chain links TRBV2 to TRBJ2-3, with 8 bases identical to TRBD2. After removal of 7 bases from V and 2 bases from J, the junction contained 5 bases not matched to a gene. This CDR3 contains 14 residues. Germline assignment: CDR1 SNHLY and CDR2 FYNNEI. CDR3 nucleotides: TGTGCCAGCACCGCGGGGGGAATCACAGATACGCAGTATTTT. Translated: CASTAGGITDTQYF.